This TCR beta chain was recovered during a study of Graves' ophthalmopathy and Graves' hyperthyroidism. Study background: Peripheral blood (taken before any treatment) was collected at initial diagnosis.

Amplified material comprised TCR beta CDR3 regions derived from RNA transcripts. First-round RT-PCR used HTBI primers; second-round multiplex PCR followed. TCRdb redid the calling of the multiplex PCR reads with MiXCR, one entry per CDR3 protein. The table has hundreds of thousands of distinct CDR3 sequences, just over 40% seen once. Ophthalmopathy donors' eye disease showed moderate-to-severe activity, CAS of at least 3, NOSPECS of at least 4 and duration under 3 months. The germline gives CDR1 DFQATT, CDR2 SNEGSKA (reference sequence). V was clipped by 6 bases and J by 11 bases; unmatched bases: 8. This CDR3 is built from 12 residues. Findings and limits, study-wide: The majority of expanded thyroid clonotypes above 0.001 frequency also occurred in blood.

With regard to this clonotype: The antigen is undetermined.

Sequencing input: peripheral blood. This chain links TRBV20-1 with TRBJ1-5, with TRBD1 identical over 9 bases. This receptor was obtained from an adult man with Graves' ophthalmopathy. CDR3 in DNA: TGCAGTGCCTGGGACAGGGCAGAGACCCAGCATTTT. This gives the protein CSAWDRAETQHF.